The source of this T cell receptor beta chain is a study of OX40 agonist ivuxolimab in advanced cancers. Study-wide context: Enrolled patients in dose escalation had cancers that were hepatocellular carcinoma, melanoma, renal cell or head and neck cancer.

Libraries were prepared by immunoSEQ multiplex PCR; TCRdb keeps only in-frame clonotypes and omits some of them. This repertoire shows about 57,000 clones, around 80% found once; its top ten account for approximately 3.3%. This clone was seen a handful of times. The V gene's germline CDR1 is LNHNV and CDR2 YYDKDF (reference sequence). The CDR3 length is 14 residues. Trimming cost V 1 base and J 4 bases, with 8 bases left between them. The material was CD4+ or CD8+ T cells sorted from blood, obtained in a trial of the OX40 agonist ivuxolimab. The chain joins TRBV15 to TRBJ1-3, with D perhaps TRBD1 (6 bases). The TCR comes from an adult with an advanced solid tumor such as melanoma, head and neck, liver or kidney cancer. In DNA form, the CDR3 reads TGTGCCACCAGCAGAGCAGGGGTGGGAAACACCATATATTTT. This encodes CATSRAGVGNTIYF.